Included here is one TCR beta chain sequence, with context. Its antigen is as yet unknown. V lost 4 bases and J lost 0, with 10 bases in between. Germline V CDR1 and CDR2: SGHRS, YFSETQ. This CDR3 comprises 14 residues. These data come from a study of T cells after yellow fever vaccination. Broader study findings: Peaking faster, on day 5 versus 15, the secondary response was nonetheless weaker. A large majority of primary-vaccination clones showed up again after the booster (approximately 95% CD4, 85% to 90% CD8). In FACS-sorted repertoires, abundant clonotypes from the bulk population could appear as contaminants.

It was through 5'RACE template switching that TCR cDNA was made, with a universal primer site and UMIs added. MiXCR, run by TCRdb on the 5' RACE reads, gives a single entry per CDR3 protein. This table holds 400,000 or so distinct CDR3 sequences, 18% found once. The source of this sequence is a man between 18 and 35 years old who received the YFV17D yellow fever vaccine. The rearrangement uses TRBV5-1 and TRBJ1-1; D is undetermined. Sample: PBMCs, taken before the yellow fever booster vaccination. The CDR3, as DNA: TGCGCCAGCAGCCCCTTGGGGATGAACACTGAAGCTTTCTTT. Translation gives CASSPLGMNTEAFF.